The clone carrying this T cell receptor (beta chain) was recorded at least ten times. In the original processing: Per sample, the median was 95,638 TCRs, with values from around 24,000 to 710,000. From the RACE reads, TCRdb called clonotypes with MiXCR, one entry per CDR3 protein. TCRdb's processing, not the study's, gives the V and J calls here. The table includes some 38,000 distinct CDR3 sequences, 7.5% to 9% detected once. CDR1 is SGHDN and CDR2 is FVKESK in the germline V gene. CDR3 size: 16 residues. The J segment lost 4 bases and the V segment lost 4 bases, leaving 9 bases of the junction unmatched. Time point in this sample: pre-sensitization, week 0. Treatment here: therapeutic diphenylcyclopropenone sensitization with weekly scalp DPC. These data are taken from a study of human T cells and chemical hapten exposure.

The sequence came from a woman aged 45-60 years with alopecia areata. Some clones in this sample may be carry-over from other donors' samples. The source was whole blood, collected in connection with sensitization to the hapten diphenylcyclopropenone (DPC). The chain joins TRBV14 to TRBJ2-2; 7 bases fit TRBD2. The CDR3 DNA follows: TGTGCCAGCAGCCCCTGGCGGGGGATACTCACCGGGGAGCTGTTTTTT. It encodes CASSPWRGILTGELFF.